Listed here are 19 T cell receptor beta chains from one sample, sequenced in a study of T cells in Graves' hyperthyroidism and ophthalmopathy. The source material, RNA transcripts, was used to amplify TCR beta CDR3 regions. The TCR CDR3 first-round RT-PCR relied on the HTBI primer set. Each CDR3 protein is one row after TCRdb ran MiXCR on the multiplex PCR reads. The sample shows around 620,000 distinct CDR3 sequences, about 43% of them seen only once. Sequencing input: peripheral blood or thyroid tissue (not recorded which). All receptors derive from an adult woman with Graves' disease, either hyperthyroidism or ophthalmopathy (not recorded which).

This clonotype was counted ten times or more. The V and J genes are TRBV29-1 and TRBJ2-7, with TRBD1 matching 10 bases. The germline CDR1 and CDR2 sequences are SQVTM and ANQGSEA. The CDR3 is 13 amino acids. Trimming took 6 bases from V and 1 from J; bases not matched to a gene: 3. CDR3 nucleotides: TGCAGCGTGCGGACAGGGGGGTCCTACGAGCAGTACTTC. Translation gives CSVRTGGSYEQYF.

This clonotype was observed many times. The chain uses TRBV10-2 and TRBJ1-5; D is ambiguous. V lost 8 bases and J lost 4, with 9 bases in between. Germline V lookup: CDR1 WSHSY, CDR2 SAAADI. The length of the CDR3 is 12 residues. CDR3 residues: CASGRENQPQHF. In nucleotides, the CDR3 is TGCGCCAGCGGGAGAGAAAATCAGCCCCAGCATTTT.

CDR3 DNA sequence: TGTGCCTGGATGGACCTCACCGGGGAGCTGTTTTTT. Translation: CAWMDLTGELFF. V is TRBV30 and J is TRBJ2-2; D ambiguous. This CDR3 is 12 amino acids long. V dropped 4 bases and J dropped 4 bases, with 7 bases sitting between them. CDR1 is GTSNPN, CDR2 SVGIG, per germline (reference sequence).

Ten or more counts support this clonotype. The gene calls are TRBV7-9 and TRBJ2-7; TRBD1 matches 8 bases. Germline V gives CDR1 SEHNR, CDR2 FQNEAQ (reference sequence). J was trimmed by 1 base and V by 4 bases; bases with no gene match: 6. The CDR3 is 15 amino acids. The CDR3 protein is CASSSGQGNSYEQYF. CDR3 nucleotides: TGTGCCAGCAGCTCCGGACAGGGAAATTCCTACGAGCAGTACTTC. Complete variable domain (other parts from reference TRBV7-9 and TRBJ2-7): DTGVSQNPRHKITKRGQNVTFRCDPISEHNRLYWYRQTLGQGPEFLTYFQNEAQLEKSRLLSDRFSAERPKGSFSTLEIQRTEQGDSAMYLCASSSGQGNSYEQYFGPGTRLTVT.

This clonotype was detected ten times or more. The CDR3 nucleotides read TGCGCCAGCCGCCCCCCGGGACTAGCATCTGTCGGGGAGCTGTTTTTT. It encodes CASRPPGLASVGELFF. The chain joins TRBV5-1 to TRBJ2-2; 9 positions agree with TRBD2. J lost 7 bases, V lost 7 bases, and 14 bases had no gene match. The CDR3 contains 16 residues. The germline V gene encodes CDR1 SGHRS and CDR2 YFSETQ.

This chain connects TRBV2 to TRBJ1-5; D possibly corresponds to TRBD1 (6 bases). V lost 6 bases and J 1 base, leaving 13 bases between the germline ends. Germline CDR1 and CDR2: SNHLY and FYNNEI. This CDR3 has 15 residues. This chain's CDR3 is CASRGGTGSNQPQHF. The CDR3 DNA reads as TGTGCCAGCAGGGGGGGAACAGGGAGCAATCAGCCCCAGCATTTT.

This chain connects TRBV6-5 to TRBJ2-2; D unresolved. CDR3 length equals 17 residues. V was trimmed by 0 bases and J by 3 bases, leaving 14 bases between them. Germline V CDR1 and CDR2: MNHEY, SVGAGI. The CDR3 nucleotides are TGTGCCAGCAGTTACTCGAGCTTTCGTGGGGACACCGGGGAGCTGTTTTTT. Translating it yields CASSYSSFRGDTGELFF.

The sample holds many counts of this clonotype. One end of the junction is discordant with germline, which a read error may explain. V is TRBV5-1 and J is TRBJ1-3, with D maybe TRBD1 (6 bases). The CDR3 runs to 13 residues. CDR1 SGHRS and CDR2 YFSETQ come from the germline V gene. The CDR3, as DNA: TGCGCCAGCAGCTTACGGTCACAGGGTCTCCTACATTTT. Amino acid sequence: CASSLRSQGLLHF.

V is TRBV20-1 and J is TRBJ2-5, with 7 bases lining up with TRBD1. The ends lost 0 bases at V and 9 bases at J; junction bases unmatched: 16. There are 16 residues in the CDR3. CDR1 is DFQATT, CDR2 SNEGSKA, per germline (reference sequence). CDR3 nucleotides: TGCAGTGCTAGAGATTACCGGGGACAGTCCAATCAGCCCCAGTACTTC. Residues: CSARDYRGQSNQPQYF.

In DNA, the CDR3 is TGTGCCAGCAGCTTACAACAGCCTGGAAACACCATATATTTT. It is translated as CASSLQQPGNTIYF. This chain uses TRBV7-2 with TRBJ1-3; D uncertain. The CDR3 has 14 amino acids. V dropped 2 bases and J dropped 2 bases, with 7 bases sitting between them. Germline V gene data show CDR1 as SGHTA and CDR2 as FQGNSA.

This clonotype occurred many times. The chain combines TRBV20-1 with TRBJ1-2; 10 positions agree with TRBD1. The CDR3 contains 18 residues. Germline CDR1 and CDR2: DFQATT and SNEGSKA (reference sequence). With V trimmed by 1 base and J by 0 bases, 11 bases remained unmatched. CDR3 coding DNA: TGCAGTGCTAGAGCCCCGGCCGGGACAGGGGACTCTAACTATGGCTACACCTTC. It specifies CSARAPAGTGDSNYGYTF.

This clonotype occurred many times. The chain carries TRBV29-1 and TRBJ2-7, with a tentative D call TRBD2 (6 bases). There are 14 residues in the CDR3. Germline V CDR1 and CDR2: SQVTM, ANQGSEA. Trimming pared 6 bases from V and 6 bases from J, leaving 21 bases between. CDR3 in amino acids: CSVRGMEGSAEQYF. In DNA, the CDR3 is TGCAGCGTACGGGGCATGGAGGGGTCGGCCGAGCAGTACTTC.

The chain has TRBV27 and TRBJ2-2; no clear D. V was trimmed by 6 bases and J by 8 bases, leaving 16 bases between them. Germline CDR1 MNHEY, CDR2 SMNVEV (reference sequence). This CDR3 has 14 residues. The CDR3 region has the DNA TGTGCCAGCAGCGGAGCTGGCCTTTCAGGGGAGCTGTTTTTT. Translated: CASSGAGLSGELFF.

Notes on this clonotype: A junction end diverges from the germline sequence, so it may reflect a read error. V and J are TRBV7-9 and TRBJ1-6; D gene unclear. Germline V CDR1 and CDR2: SEHNR, FQNEAQ (reference sequence). CDR3 length: 14 residues. As DNA, the CDR3 is TGTGCCGGCAGCTTGGGTAGGAATAATTCACCCCTCCACTTT. Translation gives CAGSLGRNNSPLHF.

This chain connects TRBV7-8 to TRBJ2-5; no clear D. The CDR3 runs to 13 residues. The V end was cut by 2 bases, the J end by 4 bases, with 8 bases between. Germline assignment: CDR1 SGHVS and CDR2 FQNEAQ. Written as DNA, the CDR3 is TGTGCCAGCAGCTTACCCGTCCCAGAGACCCAGTACTTC. Amino acid sequence: CASSLPVPETQYF. Based on the CDR3 plus reference TRBV7-8 and TRBJ2-5, the full variable domain is GAGVSQSPRYKVAKRGQDVALRCDPISGHVSLFWYQQALGQGPEFLTYFQNEAQLDKSGLPSDRFFAERPEGSVSTLKIQRTQQEDSAVYLCASSLPVPETQYFGPGTRLLVL.

This clonotype was seen at least ten times. The V call is TRBV19, the J call TRBJ2-6; D call uncertain. CDR3 length equals 12 residues. Trimming took off 9 bases at V and 0 bases at J, with 3 bases between the two ends. CDR1 and CDR2 from the germline V gene are LNHDA and SQIVND (reference sequence). This chain's CDR3 is CASSSGANVLTF. The CDR3 region has the DNA TGTGCCAGCAGCTCTGGGGCCAACGTCCTGACTTTC.

This clonotype was counted many times. The rearrangement joins TRBV2 to TRBJ1-3, with D hard to call. The V gene's germline CDR1 is SNHLY and CDR2 FYNNEI. Trimming took 7 bases from V and 3 from J, leaving 13 bases between them. The CDR3 sequence is 14 residues long. CDR3 DNA sequence: TGTGCCAGCACCCGGGTAGTAAGTGGAAACACCATATATTTT. Translation: CASTRVVSGNTIYF. Full variable domain (outside the CDR3, taken from reference TRBV2 and TRBJ1-3): EPEVTQTPSHQVTQMGQEVILRCVPISNHLYFYWYRQILGQKVEFLVSFYNNEISEKSEIFDDQFSVERPDGSNFTLKIRSTKLEDSAMYFCASTRVVSGNTIYFGEGSWLTVV.

Worth noting for this clonotype: It is unclear where the CDR3 begins or ends on the DNA, so no DNA is shown, and the CDR3 is as TCRdb lists it. The rearrangement joins TRBV25-1 to TRBJ2-7; the table's D gene call, TRBD2, was not cross checked with the DNA. Germline CDR1 is MGHDK and CDR2 is SYGVNS. The CDR3 length is 22 residues, termini included. CDR3 loop: CASSEGVLSSLCSVTAGPKWYF.

This chain connects TRBV6-6 to TRBJ1-4; D is unclear. This CDR3 is built from 14 residues. Germline V CDR1 and CDR2: MNHNY, SVGAGI (reference sequence). The germline V and J ends were trimmed by 5 bases and 4 bases, with 11 bases remaining between them. The CDR3 is CASSIGSLNEKLFF. The CDR3 DNA reads as TGTGCCAGCAGTATCGGGAGCCTTAATGAAAAACTGTTTTTT.